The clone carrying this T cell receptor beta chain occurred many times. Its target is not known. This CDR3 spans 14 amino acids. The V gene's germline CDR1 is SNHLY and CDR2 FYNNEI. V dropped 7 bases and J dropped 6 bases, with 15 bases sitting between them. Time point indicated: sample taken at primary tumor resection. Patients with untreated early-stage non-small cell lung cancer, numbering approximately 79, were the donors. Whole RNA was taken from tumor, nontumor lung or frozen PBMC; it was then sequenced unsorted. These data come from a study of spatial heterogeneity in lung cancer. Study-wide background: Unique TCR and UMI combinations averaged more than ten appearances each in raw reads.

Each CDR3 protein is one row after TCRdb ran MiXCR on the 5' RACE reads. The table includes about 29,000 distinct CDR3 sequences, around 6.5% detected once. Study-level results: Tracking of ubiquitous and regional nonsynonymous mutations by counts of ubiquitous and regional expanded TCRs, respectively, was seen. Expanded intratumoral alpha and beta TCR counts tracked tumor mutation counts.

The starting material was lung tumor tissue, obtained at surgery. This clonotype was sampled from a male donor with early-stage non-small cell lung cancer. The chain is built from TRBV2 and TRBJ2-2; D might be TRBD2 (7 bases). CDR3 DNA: TGTGCCAGCACTGAGGGGGAGGGCGCCGGGGAGCTGTTTTTT. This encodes CASTEGEGAGELFF.